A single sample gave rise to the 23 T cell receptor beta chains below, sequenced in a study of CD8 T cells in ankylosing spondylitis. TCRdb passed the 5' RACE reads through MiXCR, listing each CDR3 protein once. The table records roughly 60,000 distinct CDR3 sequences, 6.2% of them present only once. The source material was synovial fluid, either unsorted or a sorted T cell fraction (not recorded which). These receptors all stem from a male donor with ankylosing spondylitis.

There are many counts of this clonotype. CDR3 in DNA: TGTGCCAGCAGTCTACTAGCGGGAGGCAGGGATGAGCAGTTCTTC. It codes for CASSLLAGGRDEQFF. The V call is TRBV9, the J call TRBJ2-1; TRBD2 aligns across 12 bases. V lost 5 bases, J lost 8 bases, and 8 bases stayed unmatched. Germline values: CDR1 SGDLS, CDR2 YYNGEE. This CDR3 comprises 15 residues.

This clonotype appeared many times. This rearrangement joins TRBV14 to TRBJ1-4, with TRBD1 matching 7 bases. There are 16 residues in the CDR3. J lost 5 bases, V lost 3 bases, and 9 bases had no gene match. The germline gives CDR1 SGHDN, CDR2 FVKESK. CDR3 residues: CASSHLTGTVNEKLFF. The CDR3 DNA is TGTGCCAGCAGCCATCTCACTGGGACAGTCAATGAAAAACTGTTTTTT. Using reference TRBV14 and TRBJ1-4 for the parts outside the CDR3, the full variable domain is EAGVTQFPSHSVIEKGQTVTLRCDPISGHDNLYWYRRVMGKEIKFLLHFVKESKQDESGMPNNRFLAERTGGTYSTLKVQPAELEDSGVYFCASSHLTGTVNEKLFFGSGTQLSVL.

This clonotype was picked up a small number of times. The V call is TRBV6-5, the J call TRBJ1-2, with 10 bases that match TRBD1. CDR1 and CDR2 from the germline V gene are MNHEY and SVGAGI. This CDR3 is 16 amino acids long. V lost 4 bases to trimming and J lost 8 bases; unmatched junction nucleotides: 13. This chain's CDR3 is CASSFGQGGGSGGYTF. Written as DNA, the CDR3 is TGTGCCAGCAGTTTCGGACAGGGGGGAGGTTCGGGAGGCTACACCTTC.

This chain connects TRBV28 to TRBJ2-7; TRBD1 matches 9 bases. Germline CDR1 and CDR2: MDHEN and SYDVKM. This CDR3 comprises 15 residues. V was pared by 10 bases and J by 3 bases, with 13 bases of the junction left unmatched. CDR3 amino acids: CATNAGTGLNYEQYF. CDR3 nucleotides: TGTGCCACCAATGCCGGGACAGGGTTGAACTACGAGCAGTACTTC.

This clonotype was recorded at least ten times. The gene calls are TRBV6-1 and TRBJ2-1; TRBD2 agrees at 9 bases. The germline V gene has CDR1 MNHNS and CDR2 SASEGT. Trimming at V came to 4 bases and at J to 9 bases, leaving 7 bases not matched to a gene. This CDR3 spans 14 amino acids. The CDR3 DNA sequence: TGTGCCAGCAGTGTGGCGGGAGGGCGGGGTGAGCAGTTCTTC. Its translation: CASSVAGGRGEQFF.

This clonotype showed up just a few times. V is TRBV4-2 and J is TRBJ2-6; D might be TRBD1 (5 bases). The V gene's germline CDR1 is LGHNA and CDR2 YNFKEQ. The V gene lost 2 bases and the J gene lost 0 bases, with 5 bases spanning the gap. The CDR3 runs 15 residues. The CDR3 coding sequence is TGTGCCAGCAGCCAAACAGGCTCTGGGGCCAACGTCCTGACTTTC. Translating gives CASSQTGSGANVLTF.

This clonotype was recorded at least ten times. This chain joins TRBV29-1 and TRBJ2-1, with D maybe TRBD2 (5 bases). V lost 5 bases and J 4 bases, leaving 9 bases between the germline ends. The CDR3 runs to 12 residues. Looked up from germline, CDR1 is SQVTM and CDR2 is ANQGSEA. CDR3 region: CSVSTTYNEQFF. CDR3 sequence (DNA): TGCAGCGTTTCGACTACGTACAATGAGCAGTTCTTC.

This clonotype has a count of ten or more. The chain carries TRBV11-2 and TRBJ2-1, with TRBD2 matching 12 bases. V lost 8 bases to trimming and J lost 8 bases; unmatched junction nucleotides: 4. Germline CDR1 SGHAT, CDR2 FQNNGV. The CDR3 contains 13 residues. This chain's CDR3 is CASGLAGWDEQFF. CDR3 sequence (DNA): TGTGCCAGCGGACTAGCGGGATGGGATGAGCAGTTCTTC.

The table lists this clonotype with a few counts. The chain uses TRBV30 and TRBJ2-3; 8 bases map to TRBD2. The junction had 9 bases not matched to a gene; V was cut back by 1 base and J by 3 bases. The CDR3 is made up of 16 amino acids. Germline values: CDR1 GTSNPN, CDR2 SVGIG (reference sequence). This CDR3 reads CAWSEGLATRTDTQYF. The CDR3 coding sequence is TGTGCCTGGAGTGAAGGACTAGCCACCAGGACAGATACGCAGTATTTT.

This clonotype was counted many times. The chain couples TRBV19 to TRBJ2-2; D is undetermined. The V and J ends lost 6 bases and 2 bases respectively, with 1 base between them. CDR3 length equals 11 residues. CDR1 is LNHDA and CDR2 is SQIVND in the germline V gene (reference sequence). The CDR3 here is CASRNTGELFF. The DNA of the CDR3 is TGTGCCAGTAGAAACACCGGGGAGCTGTTTTTT.

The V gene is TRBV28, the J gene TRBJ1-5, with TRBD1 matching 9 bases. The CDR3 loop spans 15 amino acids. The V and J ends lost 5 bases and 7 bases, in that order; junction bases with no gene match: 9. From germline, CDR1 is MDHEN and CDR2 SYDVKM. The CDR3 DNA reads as TGTGCCAGCAGTCCGGGACAGGGTAAAATCCAGCCCCAGCATTTT. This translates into CASSPGQGKIQPQHF.

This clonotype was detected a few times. CDR3 region: CASSQDGSQPQHF. CDR3 sequence (DNA): TGTGCCAGCAGCCAAGATGGGAGTCAGCCCCAGCATTTT. The chain joins TRBV3-1 to TRBJ1-5; D ambiguous. Trimming pared 0 bases from V and 6 bases from J, leaving 6 bases between. CDR3 length equals 13 residues. Germline CDR1 reads LGHDT; CDR2 reads YNNKEL (reference sequence).

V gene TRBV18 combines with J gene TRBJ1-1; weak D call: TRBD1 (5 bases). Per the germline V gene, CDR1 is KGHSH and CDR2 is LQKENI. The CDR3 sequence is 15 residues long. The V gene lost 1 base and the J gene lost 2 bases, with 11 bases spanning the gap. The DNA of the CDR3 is TGTGCCAGCTCACCACTGGGGGGAGGAAACACTGAAGCTTTCTTT. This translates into CASSPLGGGNTEAFF.

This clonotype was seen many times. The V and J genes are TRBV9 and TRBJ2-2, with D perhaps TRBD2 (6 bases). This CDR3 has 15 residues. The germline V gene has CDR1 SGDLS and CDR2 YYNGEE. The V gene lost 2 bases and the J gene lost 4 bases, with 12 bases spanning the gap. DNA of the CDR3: TGTGCCAGCAGCGTTACGGGAGAGGTCACCGGGGAGCTGTTTTTT. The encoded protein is CASSVTGEVTGELFF.

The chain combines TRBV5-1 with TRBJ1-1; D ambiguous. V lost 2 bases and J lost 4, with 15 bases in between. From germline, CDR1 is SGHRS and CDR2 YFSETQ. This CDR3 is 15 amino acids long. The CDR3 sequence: CASSFQVGSTTEAFF. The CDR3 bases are TGCGCCAGCAGCTTTCAGGTGGGGAGTACCACTGAAGCTTTCTTT.

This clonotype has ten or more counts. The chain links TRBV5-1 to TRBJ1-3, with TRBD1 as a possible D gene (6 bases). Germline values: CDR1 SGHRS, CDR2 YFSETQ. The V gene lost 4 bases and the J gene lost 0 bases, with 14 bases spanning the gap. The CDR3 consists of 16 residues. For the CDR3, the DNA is TGCGCCAGCAGCCCTTCCACAGGGAGCTCTGGAAACACCATATATTTT. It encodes CASSPSTGSSGNTIYF.

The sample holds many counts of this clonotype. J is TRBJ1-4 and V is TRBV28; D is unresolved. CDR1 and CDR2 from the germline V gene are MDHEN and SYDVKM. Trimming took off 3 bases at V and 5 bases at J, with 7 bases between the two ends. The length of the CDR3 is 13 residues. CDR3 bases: TGTGCCAGCAGTTTTGCAGCGAATGAAAAACTGTTTTTT. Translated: CASSFAANEKLFF.

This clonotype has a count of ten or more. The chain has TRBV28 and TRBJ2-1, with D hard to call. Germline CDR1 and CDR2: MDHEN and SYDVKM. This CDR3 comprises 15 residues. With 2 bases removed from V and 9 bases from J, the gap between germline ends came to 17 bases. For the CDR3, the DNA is TGTGCCAGCAGTTTAACCGCTCCCCAAGCCAGTGAGCAGTTCTTC. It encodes CASSLTAPQASEQFF.

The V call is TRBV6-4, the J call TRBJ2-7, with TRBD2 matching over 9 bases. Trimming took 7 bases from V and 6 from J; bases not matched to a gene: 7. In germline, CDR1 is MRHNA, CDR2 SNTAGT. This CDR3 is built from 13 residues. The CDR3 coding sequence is TGTGCCAGCAAGGAGCGGGAGGCTTCCGAGCAGTACTTC. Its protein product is CASKEREASEQYF.

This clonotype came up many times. CDR3 sequence reads: CSVEVQGNTEAFF. The CDR3 DNA sequence: TGCAGCGTTGAAGTTCAAGGGAACACTGAAGCTTTCTTT. The chain recombines TRBV29-1 with TRBJ1-1; no clear D gene. CDR3 length: 13 residues. Deletions cut 1 base from V and 1 base from J, with 7 bases between. Germline lookup yields CDR1 SQVTM and CDR2 ANQGSEA.

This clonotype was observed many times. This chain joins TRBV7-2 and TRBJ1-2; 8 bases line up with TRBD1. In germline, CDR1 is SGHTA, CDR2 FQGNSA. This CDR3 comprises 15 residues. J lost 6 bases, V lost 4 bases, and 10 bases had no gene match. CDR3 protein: CASSYPGRGRDGYTF. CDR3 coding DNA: TGTGCCAGCAGCTACCCAGGCAGGGGGCGCGATGGCTACACCTTC.

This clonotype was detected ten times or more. Written as DNA, the CDR3 is TGTGCCAGCAGCCGTCGCTCGGGGGAGCTGTTTTTT. As protein: CASSRRSGELFF. The chain employs TRBV7-9 and TRBJ2-2; no firm D call. The CDR3 extends over 12 amino acids. Trimming stripped 5 bases from V and 8 bases from J, with 9 bases between. Looked up from germline, CDR1 is SEHNR and CDR2 is FQNEAQ (reference sequence).

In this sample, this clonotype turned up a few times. CDR3 in DNA: TGTGCCAGCAGCTTAGCTACCAGGGTTACTGAAGCTTTCTTT. It is translated as CASSLATRVTEAFF. The gene calls are TRBV7-9 and TRBJ1-1, with a possible D match to TRBD1 (5 bases). Trimming left V 0 bases short and J 5 bases short, with 10 bases between. The CDR3 spans 14 residues. Germline V gives CDR1 SEHNR, CDR2 FQNEAQ (reference sequence).